This T cell receptor (beta chain) came from a study of control samples from healthy donors and cancer patients. Clones were read by immunoSEQ multiplex PCR, and TCRdb kept only the in-frame ones, dropping some. The sample holds just over 150,000 clones; approximately 90% are singletons and the top ten take around 12%. The V gene's germline CDR1 is SGHRS and CDR2 YFSETQ. The V and J ends lost 3 bases and 9 bases respectively, with 13 bases between them. The CDR3 is made up of 14 amino acids. The chain has TRBV5-1 and TRBJ1-6; D is possibly TRBD1 (5 bases). The origin of this receptor is a man aged 30 to 45 in good health. The sample consisted of blood. In nucleotides, the CDR3 is TGCGCCAGCAGCTCCTATCTCGGGGGTTCACCCCTCCACTTT. Encoded protein: CASSSYLGGSPLHF.